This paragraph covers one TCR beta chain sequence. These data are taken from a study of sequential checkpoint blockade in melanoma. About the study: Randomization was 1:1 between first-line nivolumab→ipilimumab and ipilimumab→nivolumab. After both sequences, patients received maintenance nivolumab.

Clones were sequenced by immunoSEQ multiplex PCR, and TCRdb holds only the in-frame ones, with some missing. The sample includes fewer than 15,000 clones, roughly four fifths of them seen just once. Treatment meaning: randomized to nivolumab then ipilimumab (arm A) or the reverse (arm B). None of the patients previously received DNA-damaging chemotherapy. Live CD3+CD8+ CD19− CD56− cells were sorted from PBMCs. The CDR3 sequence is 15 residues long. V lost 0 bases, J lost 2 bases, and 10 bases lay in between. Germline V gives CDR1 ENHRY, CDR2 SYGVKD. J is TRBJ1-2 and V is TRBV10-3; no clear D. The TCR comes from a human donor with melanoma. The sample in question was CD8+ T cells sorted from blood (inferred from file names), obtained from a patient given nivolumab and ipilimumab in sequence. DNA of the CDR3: TGTGCCATCAGTGAGTCGATCGGGGAGAACTATGGCTACACCTTC. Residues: CAISESIGENYGYTF.